The clone carrying this T cell receptor beta chain appeared a few times. What it binds is not known. The data were obtained in a study of cytomegalovirus exposure and HLA in healthy donors. Germline V gene data show CDR1 as SGHNT and CDR2 as YYREEE (reference sequence). V gave up 0 bases and J gave up 4 bases, with 10 bases separating them. The CDR3 spans 15 residues. Notes on the study in general: The authors assumed roughly uniform sequencing depth across donors for presence/absence analyses. Accounts indicate the classifier identified cytomegalovirus status with strong specificity and sensitivity.

Vbeta (60) and Jbeta (13) primers were used in the PCR. Assay used: immunoSEQ multiplex PCR; TCRdb lists only in-frame clones, some missing. Altogether approximately 140,000 clones are present, 78% being singletons, with the ten largest covering less than 2%. The rearrangement uses TRBV5-4 and TRBJ2-2; D might be TRBD1 (5 bases). The receptor comes from a woman aged 18-30 years in good health and CMV-seronegative. The sequenced sample was PBMCs. CDR3 coding DNA: TGTGCCAGCAGCTTGGACAGGATCAGCACCGGGGAGCTGTTTTTT. Amino acids: CASSLDRISTGELFF.